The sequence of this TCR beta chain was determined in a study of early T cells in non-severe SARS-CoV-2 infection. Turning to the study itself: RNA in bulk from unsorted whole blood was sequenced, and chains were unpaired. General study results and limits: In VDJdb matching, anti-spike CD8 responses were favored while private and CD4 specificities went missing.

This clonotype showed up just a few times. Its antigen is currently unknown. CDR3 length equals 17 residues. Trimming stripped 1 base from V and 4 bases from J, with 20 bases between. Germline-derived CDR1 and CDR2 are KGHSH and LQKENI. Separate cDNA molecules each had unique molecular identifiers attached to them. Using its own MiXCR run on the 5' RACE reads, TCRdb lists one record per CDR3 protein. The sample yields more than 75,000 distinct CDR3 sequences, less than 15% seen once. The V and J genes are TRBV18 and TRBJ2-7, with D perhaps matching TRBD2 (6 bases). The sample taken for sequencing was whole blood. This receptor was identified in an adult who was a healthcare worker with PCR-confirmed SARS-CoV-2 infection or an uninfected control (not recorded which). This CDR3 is CASSPLGTGGKNYEQYF. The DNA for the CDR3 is TGTGCCAGCTCACCACTGGGGACTGGTGGTAAGAATTACGAGCAGTACTTC.